This T cell receptor beta chain was captured in a study of cytomegalovirus exposure and HLA in healthy donors. Study findings and constraints: Some V segments, TRBV6-2 and TRBV6-3 among them, were indistinguishable and were therefore excluded. Apparent HLA restriction characterized most CMV-associated TCR beta chains in a later analysis.

PCR employed 60 Vbeta and 13 Jbeta primers. Repertoires were generated with immunoSEQ multiplex PCR, while TCRdb's copy carries only in-frame clones and drops some. The sample holds 170,000 or so clones, 80% seen once. The CDR3 has 15 amino acids. The junction had 6 bases not matched to a gene; V was cut back by 0 bases and J by 7 bases. In germline, CDR1 is PRHDT, CDR2 FYEKMQ (reference sequence). As regards this clone: The antigen remains undetermined.

These donors, healthy bone marrow donors, were studied. In nominal health when sampled, donors likely had unrecorded immune exposures nonetheless. This clonotype was obtained from a man aged 25 to 40 in good health and CMV-seropositive. The gene calls are TRBV13 and TRBJ1-5; 7 bases map to TRBD1. The sequenced sample was PBMCs. CDR3 in DNA: TGTGCCAGCAGCTTAGGCGGAGGGGGCTGGCAGCCCCAGCATTTT. Translating it yields CASSLGGGGWQPQHF.